These 3 T cell receptor beta chains originate from one sample sequenced in a study of regulatory T cells in long-lasting Graves disease. CDR3 regions were amplified by Arm-PCR using iRepertoire HTBI primers to build TCR beta libraries. TCRdb recomputed calls from the multiplex PCR reads with MiXCR, one row per CDR3 protein. The data contain 400,000 to 500,000 distinct CDR3 sequences, roughly 15% of them singletons. Documented time point: newly diagnosed GD, antithyroid drugs for less than 3 months. The TCR library was prepared using RNA isolated from PBMCs. The same specimen was also included in a second study, on T cells in Graves' hyperthyroidism and ophthalmopathy.

The sample in question was peripheral blood mononuclear cells (PBMCs), obtained at new diagnosis, from a patient treated with antithyroid drugs. The receptors come from a woman aged 18 to 35 with Graves disease.

CDR3 sequence (DNA): TGTGCCAGCAGTTTGGGGGGGGGATGGGACAATGAGCAGTTCTTC. Amino acids: CASSLGGGWDNEQFF. V usage is TRBV12-3 or TRBV12-4 and J usage is TRBJ2-1; 7 bases are a match to TRBD2. V shed 3 bases and J 5 bases; nucleotides not matched to a gene: 7. The CDR3 runs 15 residues.

This clonotype was seen at least ten times. This sequence joins TRBV11-2 and TRBJ2-7; D remains ambiguous. V shed 5 bases and J shed 2 bases, with 16 bases lying between them. Per germline, CDR1 SGHAT and CDR2 FQNNGV. CDR3 size: 15 residues. In nucleotides, the CDR3 is TGTGCCAGCAGCCCCCGGTCGGTAGAAACCTACGAGCAGTACTTC. As protein: CASSPRSVETYEQYF.

The chain recombines TRBV28 with TRBJ1-1; TRBD1 might be the D (5 bases). Trimming took off 7 bases at V and 2 bases at J, with 14 bases between the two ends. Germline CDR1 reads MDHEN; CDR2 reads SYDVKM. This CDR3 has 14 amino acids. This CDR3 is CASTWGGRNTEAFF. Here the CDR3 DNA reads TGTGCCAGCACCTGGGGCGGTCGAAACACTGAAGCTTTCTTT.